This is a list of T cell receptor beta chains from one sample in a study of T cells in Graves' hyperthyroidism and ophthalmopathy. A single record per CDR3 protein comes from TCRdb applying MiXCR to the multiplex PCR reads. This sample has a few hundred thousand distinct CDR3 sequences; approximately 14% occur once, and the top ten carry around 7.3%. The sequenced sample consisted of blood. Receptors were obtained from a woman in her thirties with Graves' hyperthyroidism. Both conserved end residues are part of each CDR3. The D gene is left open where the match is weak. Expanded clones get a size class; other rows say once, few or many, or leave the size out.

clone size	D gene	V gene	J gene	CDR3 DNA	CDR3 protein
NA	NA	TRBV5-1	TRBJ2-7	TGCGCCAGCAGCAGAGACAGGCAGTACGAGCAGTACTTC	CASSRDRQYEQYF
NA	TRBD2	TRBV18	TRBJ2-7	TGTGCCAGCTCACCTAGCGGGAGCTGGAACTACGAGCAGTACTTC	CASSPSGSWNYEQYF
few	TRBD1	TRBV4-1	TRBJ2-7	TGCGCCAGCAGCCCCGGGGACAGGGGCTACGAGCAGTACTTC	CASSPGDRGYEQYF
many	TRBD2	TRBV7-2	TRBJ2-7	TGTGCCAGCAGCTTAGGTTTTGGACTAGCGTCACACGAGCAGTACTTC	CASSLGFGLASHEQYF
NA	TRBD1	TRBV10-1	TRBJ2-3	TGCGCCAGCAGTGCTGGGACAGGGGTTGGAGATACGCAGTATTTT	CASSAGTGVGDTQYF
NA	NA	TRBV25-1	TRBJ1-6	TGTGCCAGCAGTGATCGCCCACGGGCTTCACCCCTCCACTTT	CASSDRPRASPLHF
many	TRBD2	TRBV11-2	TRBJ2-3	TGTGCCTGTAAAGAGCGGGAGGGCCTTAAACTGGCAGATACGCAGTATTTT	CACKEREGLKLADTQYF
few	TRBD1	TRBV4-2	TRBJ1-1	TGTGCCAGCAGCCAGCCCCGGACAGGGAACACTGAAGCTTTCTTT	CASSQPRTGNTEAFF
few	TRBD2	TRBV2	TRBJ2-6	TGTGCCAGCAGTAACCGGACTAGCGGGAGCTCTGGGGCCAACGTCCTGACTTTC	CASSNRTSGSSGANVLTF
many	TRBD2	TRBV29-1	TRBJ2-3	TGCAGCGTTGGGGGGACTAGCGGACTCACAGATACGCAGTATTTT	CSVGGTSGLTDTQYF
few	NA	TRBV5-5	TRBJ1-5	TGTGCCAGCAGCTTGGCCAATAGCAATCAGCCCCAGCATTTT	CASSLANSNQPQHF
many	NA	TRBV12-5	TRBJ2-1	TGTGCTAGTGGACCAACCGGGGGCTCCTACAATGAGCAGTTCTTC	CASGPTGGSYNEQFF
NA	TRBD2	TRBV6-2/TRBV6-3	TRBJ2-1	TGTGCCAGCAGAGCCTCGCCGGGGGGACGGAATGAGCAGTTCTTC	CASRASPGGRNEQFF
NA	TRBD1	TRBV5-4	TRBJ2-1	TGTGCCAACAGCTTGGACCTGACAGGGACCTTCTCCTACAATGAGCAGTTCTTC	CANSLDLTGTFSYNEQFF
NA	TRBD1	TRBV28	TRBJ1-4	TGTGCCAGCAGTTCGTGGACAGGGGGCTATAATGAAAAACTGTTTTTT	CASSSWTGGYNEKLFF
few	TRBD1	TRBV5-8	TRBJ1-2	TGTGCCAGCAGCGGGACAGGGTGGTATGGCTACACCTTC	CASSGTGWYGYTF
NA	NA	TRBV5-1	TRBJ2-5	TGCGCCAGCAGCTTCCAGGGGCGGGGAGAGACCCAGTACTTC	CASSFQGRGETQYF
NA	NA	TRBV29-1	TRBJ2-7	TGCAGCGTTGCCCGGGTGGGCTACGAGCAGTACTTC	CSVARVGYEQYF
many	TRBD2	TRBV5-1	TRBJ2-7	TGCGCCAGCAGCCCACGAACGGGACTAGCGGGAAGCTCCTACGAGCAGTACTTC	CASSPRTGLAGSSYEQYF
few	TRBD1	TRBV27	TRBJ2-1	TGTGCCAGCAGTTTATTCGTTGGACAGGGCGGTGGCTCCTACAATGAGCAGTTCTTC	CASSLFVGQGGGSYNEQFF
many	TRBD1	TRBV5-1	TRBJ1-2	TGCGCCAGCAGCTTGCAGGGGGCCGTTCGAGATGGCTACACCTTC	CASSLQGAVRDGYTF
many	NA	TRBV4-1	TRBJ1-2	TGCGCCAGCAGTCCCCAGGGGTACGGCTACACCTTC	CASSPQGYGYTF
NA	NA	TRBV9	TRBJ2-5	TGTGCCAGCAGCCTTAAAACCGGGGCCCAGTACTTC	CASSLKTGAQYF
NA	TRBD2	TRBV28	TRBJ2-3	TGTGCCAGACCGGGACTAGCGGGATCAGATACGCAGTATTTT	CARPGLAGSDTQYF
many	NA	TRBV7-9	TRBJ2-5	TGTGCCAGCAGCATCCCCTACGGGACACTTCAAGAGACCCAGTACTTC	CASSIPYGTLQETQYF
many	TRBD2	TRBV5-1	TRBJ2-7	TGCGCCAGCAGCTATGTCGGCGGGAGCTACGAGCAGTACTTC	CASSYVGGSYEQYF
many	TRBD1	TRBV5-1	TRBJ2-2	TGCGCCAGCAGTTGGGACAGTTGGGAGCTGTTTTTT	CASSWDSWELFF
few	NA	TRBV3-1	TRBJ1-3	TGTGCCAGCAGCCGTAACCCGGGACAACCCAGGCCAGGAAACACCATATATTTT	CASSRNPGQPRPGNTIYF
many	TRBD2	TRBV6-1	TRBJ2-7	TGTGCCAGCAGTCGAGGGACTAGCGGGGACGAGCAGTACTTC	CASSRGTSGDEQYF
many	NA	TRBV20-1	TRBJ1-1	TGCAGTGCTAACCCCCTCGGGCGCACTGAAGCTTTCTTT	CSANPLGRTEAFF
many	TRBD2	TRBV28	TRBJ2-7	TGTGCCAGCAGTTTAGGTCTAGCGGGGAAGGCCTACGAGCAGTACTTC	CASSLGLAGKAYEQYF
many	TRBD2	TRBV7-9	TRBJ2-1	TGTGCCAGCAGCCATAGCGGGGAGCAGTTCTTC	CASSHSGEQFF
NA	TRBD2	TRBV7-6	TRBJ2-2	TGTGCCAGCAGCCCTATAGCGGGAGAGGCGATCGGGGAGCTGTTTTTT	CASSPIAGEAIGELFF